There are a few counts of the clone carrying this TCR beta chain. Its specificity is unknown. The sample is drawn from a study of response to subunit inactivated influenza vaccine. TCRdb used MiXCR to reprocess the RT-PCR reads, holding one entry per CDR3 protein. The table lists 800,000 or so distinct CDR3 sequences, over 20% of them singletons. Findings of the study overall: Every seasonal influenza vaccination brings in few new T cells, the authors suggested.

The CDR3 has 16 amino acids. V lost 3 bases and J 7 bases, leaving 21 bases between the germline ends. Germline V gives CDR1 SEHNR, CDR2 FQNEAQ (reference sequence). Sequenced material: PBMCs from blood, taken 4 to 6 days after vaccination. The receptor comes from a man aged 45 to 65 who received an inactivated influenza vaccine. The chain joins TRBV7-9 to TRBJ1-2, with D perhaps TRBD1 (6 bases). The CDR3 nucleotides read TGTGCCAGCAGCTTTGGCCCTCCATCGACAGGCTCTGGCTACACCTTC. Its translation: CASSFGPPSTGSGYTF.